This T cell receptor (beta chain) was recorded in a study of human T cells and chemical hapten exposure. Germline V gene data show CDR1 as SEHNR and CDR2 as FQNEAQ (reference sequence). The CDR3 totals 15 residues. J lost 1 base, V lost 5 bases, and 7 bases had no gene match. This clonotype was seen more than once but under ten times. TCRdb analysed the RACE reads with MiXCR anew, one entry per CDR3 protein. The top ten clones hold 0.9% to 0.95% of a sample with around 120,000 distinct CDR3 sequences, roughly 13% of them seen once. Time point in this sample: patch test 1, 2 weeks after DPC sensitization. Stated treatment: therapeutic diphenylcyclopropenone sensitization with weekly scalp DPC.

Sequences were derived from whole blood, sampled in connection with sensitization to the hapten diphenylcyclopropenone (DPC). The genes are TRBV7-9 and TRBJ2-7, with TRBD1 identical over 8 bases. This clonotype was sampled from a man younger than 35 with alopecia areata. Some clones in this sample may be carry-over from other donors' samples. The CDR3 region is CASSPRTGPSYEQYF. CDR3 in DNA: TGTGCCAGCAGCCCCAGGACAGGGCCGTCCTACGAGCAGTACTTC.